This T cell receptor beta chain was sequenced during a study of Ad26.COV2.S vaccination and SARS-CoV-2 variants. Clones were read by immunoSEQ multiplex PCR, and TCRdb kept only the in-frame ones, dropping some. The top ten clones hold 3.9% of a sample with about 350,000 clones, under 95% of them seen once. The input for sequencing was peripheral blood, taken after recovery from COVID-19. This TCR came from a human donor who had recovered from COVID-19.

CDR3 nucleotide sequence: TGTGCCAGCAGCTTAGGACAGGGGGTTTCCGAGCAGTACTTC. It codes for CASSLGQGVSEQYF. V gene TRBV11-2 combines with J gene TRBJ2-7, with 9 bases fitting TRBD1. V lost 1 base, J lost 6 bases, and 4 bases stayed unmatched. Looked up from germline, CDR1 is SGHAT and CDR2 is FQNNGV. The CDR3 runs to 14 residues.